One and the same sample provided the 9 T cell receptor beta chains below, sequenced in a study of cytomegalovirus exposure and HLA in healthy donors. The PCR made use of 60 Vbeta and 13 Jbeta primers. Generated by immunoSEQ multiplex PCR, the TCRdb table keeps only in-frame clones and is missing some. Here the sample spans over 150,000 clones, 70% to 80% being singletons. Sequenced material: PBMCs. These TCRs come from a woman aged 30 to 39 in good health and CMV-seronegative.

The rearrangement links TRBV27 to TRBJ2-7; TRBD1 aligns across 9 bases. V dropped 5 bases and J dropped 3; count of bases not matched to a gene: 5. Germline V gene lookup returns CDR1 MNHEY and CDR2 SMNVEV (reference sequence). The CDR3 runs to 14 residues. CDR3 amino acids: CASSPGQGIYEQYF. The CDR3 coding sequence is TGTGCCAGCAGTCCGGGACAGGGCATCTACGAGCAGTACTTC.

CDR3 DNA sequence: TGCGCCAGTAGAGCCGGGACAGGGAAAACAGTGAACACTGAAGCTTTCTTT. Its translation: CASRAGTGKTVNTEAFF. This sequence joins TRBV4-1 and TRBJ1-1; 9 bases align to TRBD1. Trimming cost V 9 bases and J 0 bases; bases outside gene matches: 14. The germline V gene encodes CDR1 MGHRA and CDR2 YSYEKL. This CDR3 is 17 amino acids long.

Concerning this clone itself: At one of its ends the junction is not consistent with the germline gene, which may arise from a read error. The chain carries TRBV30 and TRBJ1-2; 7 bases line up with TRBD1. In germline, CDR1 is GTSNPN, CDR2 SVGIG (reference sequence). The length of the CDR3 is 13 residues. The CDR3 region has the DNA TGTGCCTGGGAAGACAGGGCCTTTAATGGCTACCCCTTC. Amino acids: CAWEDRAFNGYPF.

This clone was seen only a few times. The CDR3, as DNA: TGTGCCTGGACCCCCCAGGCGCCCCTCCACTTT. Translation: CAWTPQAPLHF. V usage is TRBV30 and J usage is TRBJ1-6, with unresolved D. Looked up from germline, CDR1 is GTSNPN and CDR2 is SVGIG (reference sequence). V lost 4 bases, J lost 13 bases, and 11 bases lay in between. The CDR3 extends over 11 amino acids.

The genes are TRBV27 and TRBJ1-1; 7 bases agree with TRBD1. J gave up 3 bases and V 5 bases, and 6 bases lay outside the gene matches. The germline V gene has CDR1 MNHEY and CDR2 SMNVEV (reference sequence). This CDR3 spans 14 amino acids. The CDR3 spells CASSPPTGHTEAFF. For the CDR3, the DNA is TGTGCCAGCAGTCCTCCGACAGGGCACACTGAAGCTTTCTTT.

The chain is built from TRBV7-6 and TRBJ1-3, with TRBD1 matching over 7 bases. Per germline, CDR1 SGHVS and CDR2 FNYEAQ. The CDR3 is made up of 14 amino acids. Unmatched junction bases numbered 1, after V lost 3 bases and J lost 2 bases. The CDR3 DNA follows: TGTGCCAGCAGCTTTGGGACAGCTGGAAACACCATATATTTT. Residues: CASSFGTAGNTIYF.

V and J are TRBV13 and TRBJ2-1, with 8 bases identical to TRBD2. This CDR3 contains 18 residues. V was clipped by 6 bases and J by 0 bases; unmatched bases: 13. Germline V gives CDR1 PRHDT, CDR2 FYEKMQ (reference sequence). CDR3 amino acids: CASRSGLAGLGSYNEQFF. CDR3 DNA: TGTGCCAGCAGGAGCGGGCTAGCGGGTTTGGGCTCCTACAATGAGCAGTTCTTC.

The rearrangement joins TRBV7-2 to TRBJ2-7; D ambiguous. The CDR3 totals 13 residues. Germline V gene sequence: CDR1 SGHTA, CDR2 FQGNSA. Trimming shortened V by 0 bases and J by 6 bases, and 9 bases separated the two germline ends. In nucleotides, the CDR3 is TGTGCCAGCAGCTTAGCCCTTAGAGGCGAGCAGTACTTC. Encoded protein: CASSLALRGEQYF.

The table lists this clone with a few counts. The germline gene is not matched at one end of the junction; a read error may be the cause. The rearrangement joins TRBV7-7 to TRBJ2-3; no clear D. The CDR3 covers 16 residues. The germline V gene has CDR1 SSHAT and CDR2 FNYEAQ (reference sequence). The CDR3 loop reads CASSLALGRLTDTQYF. The CDR3 nucleotides read TGTGCTAGCAGCTTAGCCTTGGGCCGCCTCACAGATACGCAGTATTTT.